This TCR beta chain was sequenced for a study of chemoradiotherapy in HPV16-positive cancers. Study-wide background: Candidate HPV-specific T-cell clones and common TCR motifs came from functional assays in two HPV16-positive patients.

The CDR3 contains 13 residues. Trimming took off 3 bases at V and 8 bases at J, with 13 bases between the two ends. Germline V gene sequence: CDR1 MNHNS, CDR2 SASEGT. Sequencing was performed with immunoSEQ multiplex PCR; in TCRdb, only in-frame clones are kept and a portion is missing. Of some 9,300 clones listed, roughly 70% are singletons. This receptor was identified in a human donor with HPV-associated anogenital cancer. The rearrangement links TRBV6-1 to TRBJ1-2; D is perhaps TRBD1 (5 bases). This material was acquired from a patient who underwent chemoradiotherapy. This CDR3 is CASSEAGPGGYTF. In DNA, the CDR3 is TGTGCCAGCAGTGAGGCAGGGCCGGGCGGCTACACCTTC.